This T cell receptor beta chain is from a study of CD4+ T cells in melanoma. Whole-study results and caveats: A reported correlation linked neoantigen-specific CD4+ T cells to CD8+, macrophage and B cell function. Diverse differentiation states were reported for melanoma neoantigen-specific CD4+ T cells.

On this clone: The antigen remains unidentified.

Here immunoSEQ multiplex PCR was the method, and the copy in TCRdb shows in-frame clones only, minus some. This repertoire shows about 140,000 clones, around 90% found once; its top ten account for approximately 1.4%. Germline CDR1 reads LGHNA; CDR2 reads YNFKEQ. The CDR3 length is 14 residues. V was cut by 3 bases and J by 6 bases, with 15 bases left in between. The chain combines TRBV4-2 with TRBJ2-7, with D unresolved. The receptor was isolated from a human donor with melanoma. The CDR3 sequence is CASSQGSPVGEQYF. CDR3 DNA sequence: TGTGCCAGCAGCCAGGGGTCGCCAGTAGGCGAGCAGTACTTC.